This TCR beta chain was observed in a study of blood T cell repertoires in COVID-19. Across the study: Material from acute and convalescent COVID-19 was sourced from the United States, Italy and Spain. The analysed material was cDNA or gDNA that came from T cells, B-cell-depleted T cells, or PBMCs.

Germline CDR1 and CDR2: MNHEY and SVGAGI. There are 15 residues in the CDR3. V shed 3 bases and J 7 bases; nucleotides not matched to a gene: 11. Original data processing: Cell counts per sample came from amplifying reference gene primers. Profiling relied on immunoSEQ multiplex PCR, and the TCRdb table lists in-frame clones only, not all of them. V and J calls and clone size are copied from that table; D and trimming were computed from the DNA. The repertoire has over 50,000 clones, around four fifths of them found once; the top ten carry approximately 6.8%. This receptor was identified in a woman in her 50s with active or convalescent COVID-19. The sample consisted of peripheral blood. The genes are TRBV6-5 and TRBJ2-5; 7 bases are shared with TRBD2. The CDR3 sequence: CASSYGREATRTQYF. For the CDR3, the DNA is TGTGCCAGCAGTTATGGGAGGGAGGCGACGAGGACCCAGTACTTC.